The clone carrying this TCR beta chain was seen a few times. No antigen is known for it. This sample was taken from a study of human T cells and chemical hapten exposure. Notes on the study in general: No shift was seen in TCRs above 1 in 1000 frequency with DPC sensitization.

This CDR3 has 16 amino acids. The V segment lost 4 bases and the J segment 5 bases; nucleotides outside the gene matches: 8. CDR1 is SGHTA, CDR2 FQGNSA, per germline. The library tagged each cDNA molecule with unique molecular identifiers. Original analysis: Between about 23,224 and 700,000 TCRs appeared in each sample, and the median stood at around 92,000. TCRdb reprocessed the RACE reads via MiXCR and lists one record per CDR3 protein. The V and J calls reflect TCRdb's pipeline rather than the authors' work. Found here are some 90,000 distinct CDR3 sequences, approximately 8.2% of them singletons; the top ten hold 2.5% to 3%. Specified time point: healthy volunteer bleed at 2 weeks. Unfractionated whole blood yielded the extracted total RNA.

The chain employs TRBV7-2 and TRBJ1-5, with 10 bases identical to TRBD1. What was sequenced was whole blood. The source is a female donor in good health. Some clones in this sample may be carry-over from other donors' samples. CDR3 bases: TGTGCCAGCAGCTCACCGGGACAGGGGTTCGATCAGCCCCAGCATTTT. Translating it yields CASSSPGQGFDQPQHF.